This entry lists 3 T cell receptor beta chains sequenced from one sample in a study of PD-1 blockade in classical Hodgkin lymphoma. In every patient, relapse followed autologous stem cell transplantation, while exposure to brentuximab vedotin differed. TCRdb's copy holds only in-frame clones and misses some; the assay was immunoSEQ multiplex PCR. This sample yields 90,000 to 100,000 clones, of which more than 80% are seen a single time; 15% to 20% belongs to the top ten. The starting material was peripheral blood mononuclear cells (PBMCs), obtained before the second cycle of nivolumab. These receptors were taken from a human donor with classical Hodgkin lymphoma.

The CDR3 spells CASSLTSGRGGETQYF. In nucleotides, the CDR3 is TGTGCCAGCAGCTTGACTAGCGGGAGGGGGGGCGAGACCCAGTACTTC. J is TRBJ2-5 and V is TRBV7-2, with 14 bases identical to TRBD2. The CDR3 length is 16 residues. Trimming took 3 bases from V and 5 from J; bases not matched to a gene: 5. From germline, CDR1 is SGHTA and CDR2 FQGNSA.

This sequence joins TRBV13 and TRBJ1-4, with D maybe TRBD1 (5 bases). Trimming cost V 2 bases and J 8 bases, with 6 bases left between them. This CDR3 comprises 12 residues. Per germline, CDR1 PRHDT and CDR2 FYEKMQ (reference sequence). CDR3 DNA: TGTGCCAGCAGCTTACAGGGAGAAAAACTGTTTTTT. Translating gives CASSLQGEKLFF.

The gene calls are TRBV4-2 and TRBJ1-5, with 7 bases aligning to TRBD1. The length of the CDR3 is 17 residues. V gave up 2 bases and J gave up 0 bases; unmatched junction bases: 7. The germline CDR1 and CDR2 sequences are LGHNA and YNFKEQ. Here the CDR3 reads CASSQIHGQDSNQPQHF. The CDR3 region has the DNA TGTGCCAGCAGCCAAATACACGGACAGGATAGCAATCAGCCCCAGCATTTT.